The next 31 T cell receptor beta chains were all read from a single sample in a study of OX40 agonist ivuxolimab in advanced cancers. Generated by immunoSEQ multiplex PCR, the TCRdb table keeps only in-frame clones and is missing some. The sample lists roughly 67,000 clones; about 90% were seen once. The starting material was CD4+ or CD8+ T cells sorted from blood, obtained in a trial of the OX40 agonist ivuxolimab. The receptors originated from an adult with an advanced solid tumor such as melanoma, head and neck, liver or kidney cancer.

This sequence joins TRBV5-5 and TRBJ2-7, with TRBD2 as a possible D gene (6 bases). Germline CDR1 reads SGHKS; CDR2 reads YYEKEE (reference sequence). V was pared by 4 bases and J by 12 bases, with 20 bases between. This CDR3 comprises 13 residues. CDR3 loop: CASSPGVSQDPYF. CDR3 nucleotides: TGTGCCAGCAGCCCGGGGGTCAGCCAGGACCCGTACTTC.

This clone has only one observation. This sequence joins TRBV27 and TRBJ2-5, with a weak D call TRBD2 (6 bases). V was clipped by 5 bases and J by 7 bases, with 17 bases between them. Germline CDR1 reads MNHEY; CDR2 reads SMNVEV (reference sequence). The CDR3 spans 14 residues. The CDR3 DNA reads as TGTGCCAGCAGTCCTCGGACGGAGCGGGCGACCCAGTACTTC. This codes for CASSPRTERATQYF.

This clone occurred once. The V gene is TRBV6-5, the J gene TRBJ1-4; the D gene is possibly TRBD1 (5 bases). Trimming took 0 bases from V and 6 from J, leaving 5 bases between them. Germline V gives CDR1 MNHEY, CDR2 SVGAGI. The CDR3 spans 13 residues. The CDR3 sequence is CASSYSQDEKLFF. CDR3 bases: TGTGCCAGCAGTTACTCACAGGATGAAAAACTGTTTTTT.

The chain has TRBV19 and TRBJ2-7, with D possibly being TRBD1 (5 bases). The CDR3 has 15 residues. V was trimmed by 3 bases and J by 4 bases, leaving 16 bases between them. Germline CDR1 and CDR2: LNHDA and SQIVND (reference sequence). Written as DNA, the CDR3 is TGTGCCAGTAGTATCCAGGGCAGCTCTAAATACGAGCAGTACTTC. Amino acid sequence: CASSIQGSSKYEQYF. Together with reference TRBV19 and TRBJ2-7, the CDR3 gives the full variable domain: DGGITQSPKYLFRKEGQNVTLSCEQNLNHDAMYWYRQDPGQGLRLIYYSQIVNDFQKGDIAEGYSVSREKKESFPLTVTSAQKNPTAFYLCASSIQGSSKYEQYFGPGTRLTVT.

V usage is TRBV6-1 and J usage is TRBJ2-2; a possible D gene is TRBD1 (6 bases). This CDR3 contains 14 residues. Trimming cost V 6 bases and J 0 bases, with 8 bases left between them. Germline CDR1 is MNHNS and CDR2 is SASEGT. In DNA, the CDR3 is TGTGCCAGCAGCGGACAGCCGAACACCGGGGAGCTGTTTTTT. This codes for CASSGQPNTGELFF.

The CDR3 DNA sequence: TGTGCCAGCAGCGTAGAACTGAGGGGCACCGGGGAGCTGTTTTTT. Translating gives CASSVELRGTGELFF. The rearrangement uses TRBV9 and TRBJ2-2; D tentatively fits TRBD1 or TRBD2 (5 bases each). There are 15 residues in the CDR3. Germline V gene data show CDR1 as SGDLS and CDR2 as YYNGEE. Trimming removed 0 bases from V and 4 bases from J, with 10 bases in between.

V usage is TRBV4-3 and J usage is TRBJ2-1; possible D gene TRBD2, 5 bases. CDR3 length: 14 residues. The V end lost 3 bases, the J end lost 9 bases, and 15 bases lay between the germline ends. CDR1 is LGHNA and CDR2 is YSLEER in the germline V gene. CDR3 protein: CASSHEYLGGEQFF. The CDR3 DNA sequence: TGCGCCAGCAGCCACGAATACCTCGGAGGTGAGCAGTTCTTC.

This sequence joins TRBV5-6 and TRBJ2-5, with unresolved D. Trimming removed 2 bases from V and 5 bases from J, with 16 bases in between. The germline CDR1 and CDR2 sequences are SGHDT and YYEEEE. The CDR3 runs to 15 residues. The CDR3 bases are TGTGCCAGCAGCTTACGACCGAGTCTAGTTGAGACCCAGTACTTC. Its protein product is CASSLRPSLVETQYF.

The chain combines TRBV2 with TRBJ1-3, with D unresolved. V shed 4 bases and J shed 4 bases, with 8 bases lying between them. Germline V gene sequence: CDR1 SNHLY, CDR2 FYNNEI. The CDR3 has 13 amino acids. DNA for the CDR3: TGTGCCAGCAGTGGGGCTGAAGGAAACACCATATATTTT. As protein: CASSGAEGNTIYF.

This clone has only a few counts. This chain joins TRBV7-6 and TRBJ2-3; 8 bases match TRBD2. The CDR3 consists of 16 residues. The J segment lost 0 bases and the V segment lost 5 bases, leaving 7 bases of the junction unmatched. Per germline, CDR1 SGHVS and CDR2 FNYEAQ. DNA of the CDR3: TGTGCCAGCAGCCCGGGAGGGGGAGATAGCACAGATACGCAGTATTTT. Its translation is CASSPGGGDSTDTQYF.

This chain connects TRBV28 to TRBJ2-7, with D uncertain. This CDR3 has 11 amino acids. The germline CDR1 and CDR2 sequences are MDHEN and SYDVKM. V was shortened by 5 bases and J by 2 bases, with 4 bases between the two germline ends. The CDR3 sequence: CASSTTYEQYF. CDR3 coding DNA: TGTGCCAGCAGTACAACCTACGAGCAGTACTTC.

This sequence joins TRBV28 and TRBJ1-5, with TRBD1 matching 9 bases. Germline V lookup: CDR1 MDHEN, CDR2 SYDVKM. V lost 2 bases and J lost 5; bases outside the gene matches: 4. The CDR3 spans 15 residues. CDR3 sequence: CASSLGTGRHQPQHF. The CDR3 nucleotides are TGTGCCAGCAGTTTAGGGACAGGGCGGCATCAGCCCCAGCATTTT.

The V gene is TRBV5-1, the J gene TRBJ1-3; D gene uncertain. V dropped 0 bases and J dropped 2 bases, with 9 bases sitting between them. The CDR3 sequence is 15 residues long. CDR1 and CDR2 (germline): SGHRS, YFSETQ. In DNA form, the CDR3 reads TGCGCCAGCAGCTTGGCGGTGGCTCCTGGAAACACCATATATTTT. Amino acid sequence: CASSLAVAPGNTIYF.

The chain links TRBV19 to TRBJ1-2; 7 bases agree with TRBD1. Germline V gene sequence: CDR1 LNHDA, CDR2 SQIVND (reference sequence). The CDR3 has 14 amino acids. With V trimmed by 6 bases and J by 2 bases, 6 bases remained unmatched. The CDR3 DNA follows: TGTGCCAGTAGCCAGGACAGGAACAACTATGGCTACACCTTC. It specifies CASSQDRNNYGYTF. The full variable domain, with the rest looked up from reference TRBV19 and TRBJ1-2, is DGGITQSPKYLFRKEGQNVTLSCEQNLNHDAMYWYRQDPGQGLRLIYYSQIVNDFQKGDIAEGYSVSREKKESFPLTVTSAQKNPTAFYLCASSQDRNNYGYTFGSGTRLTVV.

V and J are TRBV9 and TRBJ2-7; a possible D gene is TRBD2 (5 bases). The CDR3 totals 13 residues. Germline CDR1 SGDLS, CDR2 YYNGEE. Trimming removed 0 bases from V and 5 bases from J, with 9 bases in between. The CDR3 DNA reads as TGTGCCAGCAGCGTAGTCCCAGCGGACGAGCAGTACTTC. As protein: CASSVVPADEQYF.

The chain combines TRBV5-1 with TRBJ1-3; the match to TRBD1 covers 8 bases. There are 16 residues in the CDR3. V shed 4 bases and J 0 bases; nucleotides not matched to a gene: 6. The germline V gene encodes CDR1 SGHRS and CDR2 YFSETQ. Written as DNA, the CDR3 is TGCGCCAGCAGCAGGGGACAGGTTAACTCTGGAAACACCATATATTTT. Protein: CASSRGQVNSGNTIYF.

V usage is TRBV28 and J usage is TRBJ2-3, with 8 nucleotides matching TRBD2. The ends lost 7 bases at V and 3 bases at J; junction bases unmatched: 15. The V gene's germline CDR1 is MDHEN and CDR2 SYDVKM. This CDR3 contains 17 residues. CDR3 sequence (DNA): TGTGCCAGCAACCCTACCGGGGGGGGACGGGGAACAGATACGCAGTATTTT. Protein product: CASNPTGGGRGTDTQYF.

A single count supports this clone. The CDR3 reads CSVGLRREVREQYF. In DNA, the CDR3 is TGCAGCGTTGGACTAAGGCGGGAGGTCCGGGAGCAGTACTTC. The V gene is TRBV29-1, the J gene TRBJ2-7; 8 bases are a match to TRBD2. The germline CDR1 and CDR2 sequences are SQVTM and ANQGSEA. The CDR3 sequence is 14 residues long. V gave up 4 bases and J gave up 7 bases; unmatched junction bases: 12.

The CDR3 protein is CASSIGQGGTGELFF. CDR3 coding DNA: TGTGCCAGTAGTATCGGGCAGGGTGGCACCGGGGAGCTGTTTTTT. This chain joins TRBV19 and TRBJ2-2, with a weak D call TRBD1 (5 bases). CDR1 and CDR2 from the germline V gene are LNHDA and SQIVND (reference sequence). The CDR3 is 15 residues long. Trimming cost V 3 bases and J 4 bases, with 12 bases left between them.

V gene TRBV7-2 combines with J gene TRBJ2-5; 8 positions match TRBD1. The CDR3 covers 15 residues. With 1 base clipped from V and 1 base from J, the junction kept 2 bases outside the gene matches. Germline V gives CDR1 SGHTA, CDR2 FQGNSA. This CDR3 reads CASSLVGTGQETQYF. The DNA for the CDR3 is TGTGCCAGCAGCTTAGTCGGGACAGGCCAAGAGACCCAGTACTTC.

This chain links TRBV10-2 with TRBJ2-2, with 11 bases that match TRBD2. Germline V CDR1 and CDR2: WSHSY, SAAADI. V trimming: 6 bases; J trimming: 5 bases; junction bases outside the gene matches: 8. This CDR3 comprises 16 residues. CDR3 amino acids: CASRGLAGPATGELFF. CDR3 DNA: TGCGCCAGCAGAGGACTAGCGGGCCCAGCAACCGGGGAGCTGTTTTTT.

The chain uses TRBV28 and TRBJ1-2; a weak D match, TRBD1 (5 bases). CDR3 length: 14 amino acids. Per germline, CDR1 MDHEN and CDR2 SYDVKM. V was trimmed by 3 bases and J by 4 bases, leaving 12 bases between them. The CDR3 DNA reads TGTGCCAGCAGTTTCGGGGCCGTGGGCTATGGCTACACCTTC. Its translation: CASSFGAVGYGYTF.

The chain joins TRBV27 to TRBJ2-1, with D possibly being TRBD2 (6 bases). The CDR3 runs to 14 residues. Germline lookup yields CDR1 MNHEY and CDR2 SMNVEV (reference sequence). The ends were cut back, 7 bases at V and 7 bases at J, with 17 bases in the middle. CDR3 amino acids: CASTWGERGNEQFF. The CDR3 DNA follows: TGTGCCAGCACTTGGGGGGAGAGAGGGAATGAGCAGTTCTTC.

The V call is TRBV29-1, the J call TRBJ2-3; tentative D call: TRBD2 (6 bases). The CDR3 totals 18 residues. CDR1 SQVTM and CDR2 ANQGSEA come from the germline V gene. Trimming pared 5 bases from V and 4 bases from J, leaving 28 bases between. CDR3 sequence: CSVSPSGGGNRRADTQYF. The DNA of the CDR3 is TGCAGCGTTTCCCCATCCGGGGGTGGTAATCGTCGCGCAGATACGCAGTATTTT.

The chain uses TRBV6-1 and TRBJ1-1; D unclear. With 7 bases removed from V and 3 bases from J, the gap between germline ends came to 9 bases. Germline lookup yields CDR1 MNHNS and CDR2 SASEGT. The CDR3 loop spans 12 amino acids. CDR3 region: CASKAVYTEAFF. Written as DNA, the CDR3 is TGTGCCAGCAAAGCCGTATACACTGAAGCTTTCTTT.

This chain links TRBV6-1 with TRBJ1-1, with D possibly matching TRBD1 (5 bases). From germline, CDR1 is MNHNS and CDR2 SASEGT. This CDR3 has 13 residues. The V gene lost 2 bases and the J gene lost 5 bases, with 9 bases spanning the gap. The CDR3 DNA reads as TGTGCCAGCAGTGAAAGAAGGGGAACTGAAGCTTTCTTT. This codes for CASSERRGTEAFF.

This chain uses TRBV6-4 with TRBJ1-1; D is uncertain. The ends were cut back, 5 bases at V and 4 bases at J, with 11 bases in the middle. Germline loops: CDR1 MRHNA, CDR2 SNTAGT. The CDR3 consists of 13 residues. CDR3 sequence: CASSLGTGTEAFF. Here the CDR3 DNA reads TGTGCCAGCAGTCTAGGAACGGGCACTGAAGCTTTCTTT.

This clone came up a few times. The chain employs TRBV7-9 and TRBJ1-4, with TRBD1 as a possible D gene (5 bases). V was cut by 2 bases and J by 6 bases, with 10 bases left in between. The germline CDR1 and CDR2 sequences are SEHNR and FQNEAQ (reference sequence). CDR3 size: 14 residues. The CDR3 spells CASSLRREDEKLFF. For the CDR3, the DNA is TGTGCCAGCAGCTTACGCAGGGAGGATGAAAAACTGTTTTTT.

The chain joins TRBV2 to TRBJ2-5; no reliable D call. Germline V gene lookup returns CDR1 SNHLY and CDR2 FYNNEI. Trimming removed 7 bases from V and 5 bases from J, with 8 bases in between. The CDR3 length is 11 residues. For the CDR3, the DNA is TGTGCCAGCACCACGCGGGAGACCCAGTACTTC. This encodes CASTTRETQYF. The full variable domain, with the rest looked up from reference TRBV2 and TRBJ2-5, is EPEVTQTPSHQVTQMGQEVILRCVPISNHLYFYWYRQILGQKVEFLVSFYNNEISEKSEIFDDQFSVERPDGSNFTLKIRSTKLEDSAMYFCASTTRETQYFGPGTRLLVL.

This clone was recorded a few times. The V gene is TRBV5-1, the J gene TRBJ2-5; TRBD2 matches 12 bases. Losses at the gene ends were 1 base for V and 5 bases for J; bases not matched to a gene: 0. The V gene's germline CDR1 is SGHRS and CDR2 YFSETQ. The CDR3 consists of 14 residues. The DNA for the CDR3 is TGCGCCAGCAGCTTGACTAGCGGGGGGGAGACCCAGTACTTC. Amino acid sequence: CASSLTSGGETQYF.

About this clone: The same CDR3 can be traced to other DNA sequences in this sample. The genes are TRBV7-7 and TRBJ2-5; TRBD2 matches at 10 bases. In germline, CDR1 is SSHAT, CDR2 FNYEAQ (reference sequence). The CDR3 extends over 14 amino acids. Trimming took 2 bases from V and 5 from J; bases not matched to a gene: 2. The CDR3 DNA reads TGTGCCAGCAGCTTAAGCGGGGGGGCGGAGACCCAGTACTTC. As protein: CASSLSGGAETQYF.